This entry features one T cell receptor beta chain sequence. Source study methods: Estimation of nucleated cell counts relied on the amplification of reference gene primers. TCRdb's table, derived via immunoSEQ multiplex PCR, lists solely in-frame clones and lacks some. That table supplies the V and J calls and clone size; D and trimming were determined from the DNA. The table includes about 200,000 clones, around 90% detected once. The data belong to a study of blood T cell repertoires in COVID-19. Study background: Donors in the United States, Italy and Spain gave samples during acute or convalescent COVID-19.

J lost 6 bases, V lost 6 bases, and 9 bases had no gene match. The CDR3 spans 14 residues. Germline loops: CDR1 LNHDA, CDR2 SQIVND (reference sequence). Specimen: peripheral blood. The chain couples TRBV19 to TRBJ2-7; TRBD2 aligns across 9 bases. The clonotype originates from a man aged 55 to 69 who had recovered from COVID-19. The chain's CDR3 is CASSIEAGGSEQYF. CDR3 nucleotide sequence: TGTGCCAGTAGCATCGAGGCGGGAGGGTCCGAGCAGTACTTC.